Listed below are T cell receptor beta chains from one sample, sequenced in a study of blood T cells in healthy people across ages. Each CDR3 protein gets one entry after TCRdb re-called the 5' RACE reads with MiXCR. The table has roughly 2 million distinct CDR3 sequences, 49% seen once. The sequenced sample was blood. The receptors come from a woman between 40 and 50 years old in good health. The CDR3 runs from the conserved cysteine through the conserved F or W. The D gene is left open where the match is weak. The size entry is marked missing in some rows and otherwise reads once, few, many or a size class.

V	size	D	J	CDR3	DNA
TRBV5-1	many	TRBD1	TRBJ2-5	CASSFQGAVETQYF	TGTGCCAGCAGTTTCCAGGGGGCGGTCGAGACCCAGTACTTC
TRBV12-3/TRBV12-4	many	-	TRBJ2-7	CASSLVGAGYEQYF	TGTGCCAGCAGTTTAGTGGGCGCAGGCTACGAGCAGTACTTC
TRBV20-1	few	TRBD2	TRBJ2-5	CSVPKRGNQETQYF	TGCAGTGTCCCCAAGCGGGGGAACCAAGAGACCCAGTACTTC
TRBV7-6	few	TRBD1	TRBJ2-7	CASSAILTGIEQYF	TGTGCCAGCAGCGCAATCCTGACAGGGATCGAGCAGTACTTC
TRBV28	-	TRBD1	TRBJ1-2	CASGLRDRAYTF	TGTGCCAGCGGTCTCAGGGACAGAGCCTACACCTTC
TRBV4-3	few	-	TRBJ2-5	CASSQLIGETQYF	TGCGCCAGCAGCCAACTCATAGGGGAGACCCAGTACTTC
TRBV20-1	-	-	TRBJ2-1	CSARASDFSYNEQFF	TGCAGTGCTAGAGCTTCAGACTTCTCCTACAATGAGCAGTTCTTC
TRBV20-1	-	TRBD1	TRBJ2-1	CSAVHRGYEQFF	TGCAGTGCTGTCCACAGGGGCTATGAGCAGTTCTTC
TRBV20-1	-	TRBD1	TRBJ2-3	CSARPTGSYDTQYF	TGCAGTGCTAGACCGACAGGGAGTTACGATACGCAGTATTTT
TRBV29-1	-	-	TRBJ2-5	CSVEDLGGRYF	TGCAGCGTTGAAGATTTGGGGGGGCGGTACTTC
TRBV28	-	TRBD2	TRBJ2-1	CASSLLGGGIISYNEQFF	TGTGCCAGCTCCCTTTTGGGCGGGGGGATCATCTCCTACAATGAGCAGTTCTTC
TRBV2	-	TRBD1	TRBJ2-2	CASTTDRGIAGELFF	TGTGCCAGCACGACGGACAGGGGTATCGCCGGGGAGCTGTTTTTT
TRBV7-2	-	-	TRBJ2-5	CASSFEQRWETQYF	TGTGCCAGCAGCTTCGAACAGCGCTGGGAGACCCAGTACTTC
TRBV12-3/TRBV12-4	-	-	TRBJ2-3	CASSLYGPILGTQYF	TGTGCCAGCAGTTTATACGGCCCAATACTGGGTACGCAGTATTTT
TRBV4-1	-	-	TRBJ1-2	CAGSLRQDPAVYGYTF	TGCGCCGGCAGCCTAAGACAGGACCCGGCGGTATATGGCTACACCTTC
TRBV28	-	-	TRBJ1-5	CASSLRQLSNQPQHF	TGTGCCAGCAGTTTAAGGCAGCTTAGCAATCAGCCCCAGCATTTT
TRBV20-1	-	-	TRBJ2-3	CSARRGAGTDTQYF	TGCAGTGCTAGACGGGGGGCCGGTACAGATACGCAGTATTTT
TRBV28	-	TRBD2	TRBJ2-7	CASRASGVIYEQYF	TGTGCCAGCAGGGCTAGCGGGGTAATCTACGAGCAGTACTTC
TRBV3-1	-	-	TRBJ1-2	CASSQDMKGRGGYTF	TGTGCCAGCAGCCAAGATATGAAAGGTCGGGGGGGCTACACCTTC